What follows are 32 T cell receptor beta chains derived from one specimen sequenced in a study of OX40 agonist ivuxolimab in advanced cancers. Assay used: immunoSEQ multiplex PCR; TCRdb lists only in-frame clones, some missing. This table has under 35,000 clones, over 80% appearing once. The sample here was CD4+ or CD8+ T cells sorted from blood, taken in a trial of the OX40 agonist ivuxolimab. The receptor source for this set is an adult with an advanced solid tumor such as melanoma, head and neck, liver or kidney cancer.

The J gene is TRBJ2-1, the V gene TRBV13; TRBD2 matches 11 bases. V lost 6 bases to trimming and J lost 6 bases; unmatched junction nucleotides: 7. The CDR3 consists of 15 residues. The V gene's germline CDR1 is PRHDT and CDR2 FYEKMQ (reference sequence). The CDR3 here is CASRVGLAAANEQFF. For the CDR3, the DNA is TGTGCCAGCAGGGTGGGACTAGCGGCTGCCAATGAGCAGTTCTTC.

This chain connects TRBV28 to TRBJ2-7, with TRBD2 matching 7 bases. Germline V gives CDR1 MDHEN, CDR2 SYDVKM. The V gene end was trimmed by 10 bases and the J gene end by 2 bases; junction bases not matched to a gene: 14. This CDR3 has 15 amino acids. Here the CDR3 DNA reads TGTGCCACCCTCCCGGGTAGCGGGCTTACCTACGAGCAGTACTTC. Protein: CATLPGSGLTYEQYF.

The CDR3 DNA reads as TGTGCCAGTAGTACCGTGGGTGGGGACATGAATCAGCCCCAGCATTTT. It yields the protein CASSTVGGDMNQPQHF. V and J are TRBV19 and TRBJ1-5, with D possibly TRBD1 on 6 matching bases. The germline V gene encodes CDR1 LNHDA and CDR2 SQIVND (reference sequence). The CDR3 extends over 16 amino acids. The V end lost 4 bases, the J end lost 4 bases, and 17 bases lay between the germline ends.

The V gene is TRBV19, the J gene TRBJ2-7, with TRBD1 identical over 8 bases. The germline V gene has CDR1 LNHDA and CDR2 SQIVND (reference sequence). The CDR3 spans 13 residues. Trimming removed 3 bases from V and 7 bases from J; junction bases left unmatched: 5. CDR3 sequence reads: CASSMQGAKEQYF. The CDR3 DNA reads as TGTGCCAGTAGTATGCAGGGGGCGAAGGAGCAGTACTTC.

The rearrangement joins TRBV5-4 to TRBJ2-5, with D possibly being TRBD1 or TRBD2 (6 bases each). The germline V gene encodes CDR1 SGHNT and CDR2 YYREEE (reference sequence). Trimming removed 0 bases at V and 5 bases at J, with 17 bases between. The CDR3 covers 16 residues. The CDR3 coding sequence is TGTGCCAGCAGCTTGGATGGCGGACAGCTAGCGGAGACCCAGTACTTC. This encodes CASSLDGGQLAETQYF.

The J gene is TRBJ1-5, the V gene TRBV4-1; D perhaps matches TRBD1 (5 bases). The V end was cut by 0 bases, the J end by 3 bases, with 12 bases between. The CDR3 is made up of 16 amino acids. The V gene's germline CDR1 is MGHRA and CDR2 YSYEKL. The CDR3, as DNA: TGCGCCAGCAGCCAAGATCCCGGGGGGACCAATCAGCCCCAGCATTTT. As protein: CASSQDPGGTNQPQHF.

In nucleotides, the CDR3 is TGTGCCAGCAGCTTGGTAGGTAGTCCTGGGGACGAGCAGTACTTC. Protein product: CASSLVGSPGDEQYF. J is TRBJ2-7 and V is TRBV5-4; D unclear. Germline V gives CDR1 SGHNT, CDR2 YYREEE (reference sequence). The V end lost 0 bases, the J end lost 5 bases, and 15 bases lay between the germline ends. This CDR3 is built from 15 residues.

The chain links TRBV29-1 to TRBJ1-2, with no clear D. Germline assignment: CDR1 SQVTM and CDR2 ANQGSEA. Between the trimmed V and J ends, which lost 6 bases and 9 bases, there was a span of 14 bases. The CDR3 has 11 residues. The CDR3 spells CSVLTGIRYTF. DNA for the CDR3: TGCAGCGTCTTGACGGGCATCCGCTACACCTTC.

V is TRBV18 and J is TRBJ2-1; 10 bases fit TRBD1. V lost 0 bases to trimming and J lost 6 bases; unmatched junction nucleotides: 2. Per the germline V gene, CDR1 is KGHSH and CDR2 is LQKENI. This CDR3 has 15 residues. The CDR3 DNA is TGTGCCAGCTCACCACCGGGACAGGGGTTCAATGAGCAGTTCTTC. Translated, it gives CASSPPGQGFNEQFF.

The chain joins TRBV28 to TRBJ1-6; no firm D call. Germline assignment: CDR1 MDHEN and CDR2 SYDVKM. The V gene lost 4 bases and the J gene lost 9 bases, with 13 bases spanning the gap. CDR3 size: 14 residues. The CDR3 DNA reads TGTGCCAGCAGTTCGGTCTCCACTGGTTCACCCCTCCACTTT. Its protein is CASSSVSTGSPLHF.

This clone was counted once. The chain has TRBV9 and TRBJ2-7, with D perhaps assigned TRBD1 or TRBD2 (5 bases each). This CDR3 has 17 residues. From germline, CDR1 is SGDLS and CDR2 YYNGEE. Deletions cut 4 bases from V and 0 bases from J, with 20 bases between. For the CDR3, the DNA is TGTGCCAGCAGCTCCCGGGACGTCGAATGGCGCTCCTACGAGCAGTACTTC. The encoded protein is CASSSRDVEWRSYEQYF.

The chain joins TRBV6-1 to TRBJ2-5; D unclear. The CDR3 is 18 residues long. The germline V and J ends were trimmed by 5 bases and 4 bases, with 26 bases remaining between them. Germline V CDR1 and CDR2: MNHNS, SASEGT. The CDR3 is CASSQGPSGFGQGETQYF. The CDR3 nucleotides are TGTGCCAGCAGTCAAGGCCCTTCCGGATTCGGCCAAGGAGAGACCCAGTACTTC.

This clone was found a few times. The V gene is TRBV27, the J gene TRBJ2-7; D might be TRBD1 or TRBD2, each matching 5 bases. Germline CDR1 MNHEY, CDR2 SMNVEV (reference sequence). V lost 2 bases, J lost 2 bases, and 13 bases lay in between. This CDR3 has 15 amino acids. This CDR3 reads CASSLRSGRAYEQYF. The CDR3 region has the DNA TGTGCCAGCAGTTTACGGTCGGGACGGGCCTACGAGCAGTACTTC.

V gene TRBV7-6 combines with J gene TRBJ2-2; no clear D gene. V lost 0 bases and J lost 4, with 9 bases in between. The germline V gene has CDR1 SGHVS and CDR2 FNYEAQ. This CDR3 has 15 amino acids. The CDR3 loop is CASSLATPLTGELFF. Written as DNA, the CDR3 is TGTGCCAGCAGCTTAGCAACTCCACTCACCGGGGAGCTGTTTTTT.

The chain joins TRBV11-3 to TRBJ2-3; 14 bases map to TRBD2. V dropped 5 bases and J dropped 2; count of bases not matched to a gene: 9. Per the germline V gene, CDR1 is SGHNT and CDR2 is YENEEA. The CDR3 spans 18 residues. CDR3 nucleotide sequence: TGTGCCAGCAGCCCGGGACTAGCGGGAGATAGGGTCACAGATACGCAGTATTTT. Its translation: CASSPGLAGDRVTDTQYF.

This clone occurred once. The chain has TRBV4-3 and TRBJ2-3, with D perhaps given as TRBD1 or TRBD2 (5 bases each). This CDR3 is 14 amino acids long. V was trimmed by 0 bases and J by 4 bases, leaving 8 bases between them. The germline CDR1 and CDR2 sequences are LGHNA and YSLEER. The CDR3 bases are TGCGCCAGCAGCCAAGAGATGGGGGCAGATACGCAGTATTTT. Its translation: CASSQEMGADTQYF.

This clone came up once. The chain is built from TRBV5-8 and TRBJ2-1; weak D call: TRBD1 (6 bases). The CDR3 length is 15 residues. Germline V lookup: CDR1 SGHTS, CDR2 YDEGEE. The V gene lost 2 bases and the J gene lost 0 bases, with 9 bases spanning the gap. The CDR3 nucleotides are TGTGCCAGCAGCTTAGACAGGAGCTCCTACAATGAGCAGTTCTTC. Amino acids: CASSLDRSSYNEQFF. Full variable domain (remainder filled in from reference TRBV5-8 and TRBJ2-1): EAGVTQSPTHLIKTRGQQATLRCSPISGHTSVYWYQQALGLGLQFLLWYDEGEERNRGNFPPRFSGRQFPNYSSELNVNALELEDSALYLCASSLDRSSYNEQFFGPGTRLTVL.

This clone was recorded only once. This chain links TRBV9 with TRBJ2-7, with TRBD2 identical over 9 bases. The CDR3 runs to 14 residues. Germline V gene lookup returns CDR1 SGDLS and CDR2 YYNGEE. J gave up 5 bases and V 0 bases, and 3 bases lay outside the gene matches. CDR3 in DNA: TGTGCCAGCAGCGTAGGGGGACTAGCCCACGAGCAGTACTTC. As protein: CASSVGGLAHEQYF.

The chain joins TRBV4-3 to TRBJ2-1; no reliable D call. The V end was cut by 1 base, the J end by 5 bases, with 9 bases between. Germline assignment: CDR1 LGHNA and CDR2 YSLEER. The CDR3 sequence is 14 residues long. The CDR3 reads CASSQGRVDNEQFF. Here the CDR3 DNA reads TGCGCCAGCAGCCAAGGACGGGTCGACAATGAGCAGTTCTTC.

J is TRBJ2-1 and V is TRBV2; D is unresolved. Germline CDR1 reads SNHLY; CDR2 reads FYNNEI. Trimming pared 5 bases from V and 10 bases from J, leaving 12 bases between. This CDR3 comprises 12 residues. CDR3 sequence: CASSHRAKEQFF. The CDR3 nucleotides read TGTGCCAGCAGTCACCGGGCCAAGGAGCAGTTCTTC.

V gene TRBV19 combines with J gene TRBJ1-5; TRBD1 might be the D (5 bases). CDR1 LNHDA and CDR2 SQIVND come from the germline V gene (reference sequence). V was clipped by 3 bases and J by 6 bases, with 18 bases between them. This CDR3 comprises 16 residues. The CDR3 nucleotides are TGTGCCAGTAGTATTACCCAATCGGGGCCTCCTCAGCCCCAGCATTTT. Translating it yields CASSITQSGPPQPQHF. The whole variable domain, remainder taken from reference TRBV19 and TRBJ1-5, is DGGITQSPKYLFRKEGQNVTLSCEQNLNHDAMYWYRQDPGQGLRLIYYSQIVNDFQKGDIAEGYSVSREKKESFPLTVTSAQKNPTAFYLCASSITQSGPPQPQHFGDGTRLSIL.

J is TRBJ2-7 and V is TRBV4-1, with TRBD2 identical over 12 bases. Germline CDR1 MGHRA, CDR2 YSYEKL. The CDR3 loop spans 15 amino acids. Losses at the gene ends were 2 bases for V and 3 bases for J; bases not matched to a gene: 2. CDR3 loop: CASSQLTSGGYEQYF. The CDR3 DNA reads as TGCGCCAGCAGCCAACTGACTAGCGGGGGCTACGAGCAGTACTTC.

This chain connects TRBV30 to TRBJ1-1; D may be TRBD1 (6 bases). V was shortened by 0 bases and J by 6 bases, with 17 bases between the two germline ends. CDR1 and CDR2 (germline): GTSNPN, SVGIG (reference sequence). The CDR3 extends over 15 amino acids. The DNA for the CDR3 is TGTGCCTGGAGTGTACTTGCAGGGGTATTCGCTGAAGCTTTCTTT. Translating gives CAWSVLAGVFAEAFF.

The V gene is TRBV5-4, the J gene TRBJ2-7; 14 bases are a match to TRBD2. This CDR3 spans 18 amino acids. V lost 1 base and J lost 2; bases outside the gene matches: 8. Per the germline V gene, CDR1 is SGHNT and CDR2 is YYREEE (reference sequence). In DNA, the CDR3 is TGTGCCAGCAGCTTGACCGGACTAGCGGGAGGTCTCCCCTACGAGCAGTACTTC. Translated: CASSLTGLAGGLPYEQYF.

This chain uses TRBV27 with TRBJ2-5; 8 bases fit TRBD2. Germline lookup yields CDR1 MNHEY and CDR2 SMNVEV (reference sequence). This CDR3 has 16 residues. Trimming removed 2 bases from V and 5 bases from J; junction bases left unmatched: 10. For the CDR3, the DNA is TGTGCCAGCAGTTTAACGGTCCCGGGGGGGAGGGAGACCCAGTACTTC. Encoded protein: CASSLTVPGGRETQYF.

J is TRBJ2-7 and V is TRBV19; no clear D. Looked up from germline, CDR1 is LNHDA and CDR2 is SQIVND (reference sequence). V shed 5 bases and J shed 0 bases, with 14 bases lying between them. The CDR3 loop spans 15 amino acids. DNA of the CDR3: TGTGCCAGTAGTCCCCGGCGGTCCCCCTCCTACGAGCAGTACTTC. It specifies CASSPRRSPSYEQYF.

On this clone: Other DNA sequences from this sample encode an identical CDR3 as well. The J gene is TRBJ1-2, the V gene TRBV6-5; unclear D gene. Germline loops: CDR1 MNHEY, CDR2 SVGAGI. The ends were cut back, 2 bases at V and 0 bases at J, with 4 bases in the middle. The CDR3 loop spans 13 amino acids. The DNA of the CDR3 is TGTGCCAGCAGTTACGGAGCTAACTATGGCTACACCTTC. This codes for CASSYGANYGYTF.

CDR3 bases: TGTGCCAGCAGTAACAATCGGGACAGTTTCTACGAGCAGTACTTC. Translated, it gives CASSNNRDSFYEQYF. The chain combines TRBV28 with TRBJ2-7, with 7 bases matching TRBD1. CDR1 is MDHEN, CDR2 SYDVKM, per germline. Trimming removed 5 bases from V and 3 bases from J; junction bases left unmatched: 10. The CDR3 totals 15 residues.

The rearrangement joins TRBV27 to TRBJ2-7; 11 positions agree with TRBD2. J was trimmed by 0 bases and V by 6 bases; bases with no gene match: 4. The CDR3 totals 15 residues. Germline CDR1 and CDR2: MNHEY and SMNVEV (reference sequence). As DNA, the CDR3 is TGTGCCAGCAGCCGAGGGACTAGCGGCTCCTACGAGCAGTACTTC. Translation gives CASSRGTSGSYEQYF.

This sequence joins TRBV28 and TRBJ1-1; D is unclear. CDR1 is MDHEN and CDR2 is SYDVKM in the germline V gene. CDR3 length: 16 amino acids. V lost 2 bases and J 5 bases, leaving 18 bases between the germline ends. The CDR3, as DNA: TGTGCCAGCAGTTTAGATCTCAAGAGGGTGAGGACTGAAGCTTTCTTT. Residues: CASSLDLKRVRTEAFF. Filled out from reference TRBV28 and TRBJ1-1, the complete variable domain reads DVKVTQSSRYLVKRTGEKVFLECVQDMDHENMFWYRQDPGLGLRLIYFSYDVKMKEKGDIPEGYSVSREKKERFSLILESASTNQTSMYLCASSLDLKRVRTEAFFGQGTRLTVV.

J is TRBJ2-7 and V is TRBV19; D remains ambiguous. From germline, CDR1 is LNHDA and CDR2 SQIVND (reference sequence). CDR3 size: 15 residues. The ends were cut back, 3 bases at V and 0 bases at J, with 12 bases in the middle. The CDR3 region has the DNA TGTGCCAGTAGTATGGACGGGTCGTCCTCCTACGAGCAGTACTTC. Protein sequence: CASSMDGSSSYEQYF.

The chain carries TRBV6-5 and TRBJ2-1; no firm D call. Per germline, CDR1 MNHEY and CDR2 SVGAGI. V gave up 0 bases and J gave up 5 bases, with 14 bases separating them. The CDR3 is 16 residues long. The CDR3 region has the DNA TGTGCCAGCAGTTACTCCGGTCGGACCGTTAACAATGAGCAGTTCTTC. It is translated as CASSYSGRTVNNEQFF.